A single sample is the source of the 7 T cell receptor beta chains below, sequenced in a study of human versus mouse CDR3 diversity and MHC coevolution. The method was immunoSEQ multiplex PCR; TCRdb's version includes in-frame clones alone and lacks a portion of them. Among 50,000 to 70,000 clones listed, about 94% were seen once. The source material was naive CD4+ T cells from blood. Sample subset: CD45RO-negative CD62L-positive naive CD4 T cells. Receptors were obtained from a person aged 55-75 years in good health.

The chain is built from TRBV6-6 and TRBJ2-3, with a tentative D call TRBD1 (6 bases). Trimming left V 2 bases short and J 3 bases short, with 12 bases between. The CDR3 is 15 amino acids. Germline-derived CDR1 and CDR2 are MNHNY and SVGAGI (reference sequence). CDR3 nucleotides: TGTGCCAGCAGTTACAGAACAGGGAGAACAGATACGCAGTATTTT. It codes for CASSYRTGRTDTQYF.

There are a few counts of this clone. The chain uses TRBV6-6 and TRBJ2-5, with 7 nucleotides matching TRBD1. The DNA end favors TRBJ2-7, so the J call may be wrong. The germline V gene has CDR1 MNHNY and CDR2 SVGAGI (reference sequence). The CDR3 runs 13 residues. The CDR3 DNA sequence: TGTGCCAGCAGTCCTACAGGGGCCTACGAGCAGTACTTC. Protein product: CASSPTGAYEQYF.

V is TRBV27 and J is TRBJ2-7, with 8 bases identical to TRBD1. Germline values: CDR1 MNHEY, CDR2 SMNVEV (reference sequence). The CDR3 length is 14 residues. V lost 3 bases, J lost 2 bases, and 3 bases stayed unmatched. In DNA form, the CDR3 reads TGTGCCAGCAGTTTCTCCAGGGGGCCCTACGAGCAGTACTTC. This translates into CASSFSRGPYEQYF.

The chain carries TRBV21-1 and TRBJ2-7; the D call of TRBD1 is as the table states it, not checked on the DNA. TRBV21-1 has pseudogene status. The CDR3 length is 16 residues. The CDR3 DNA sequence: TGTGCCAGCAGCTCCCGCCTAAGACAGGGTAGCTACGAGCAGTACTTC. This translates into CASSSRLRQGSYEQYF.

The chain combines TRBV5-8 with TRBJ2-7; 11 bases are shared with TRBD1. The germline CDR1 and CDR2 sequences are SGHTS and YDEGEE. V dropped 2 bases and J dropped 6; count of bases not matched to a gene: 7. CDR3 length: 15 residues. The CDR3 coding sequence is TGTGCCAGCAGCTTAAGGACAGGGGGCTGGGGCGAGCAGTACTTC. Its translation is CASSLRTGGWGEQYF. The whole variable domain, remainder taken from reference TRBV5-8 and TRBJ2-7, is EAGVTQSPTHLIKTRGQQATLRCSPISGHTSVYWYQQALGLGLQFLLWYDEGEERNRGNFPPRFSGRQFPNYSSELNVNALELEDSALYLCASSLRTGGWGEQYFGPGTRLTVT.

This clone is a singleton in its sample. CDR3 bases: TGTGCCAGTAGTGAGGGACAGGGGTCTCTCGATCTGGGCTACACCTTC. Protein sequence: CASSEGQGSLDLGYTF. The V gene is TRBV19, the J gene TRBJ1-2, with TRBD1 matching 10 bases. Per germline, CDR1 LNHDA and CDR2 SQIVND (reference sequence). V gave up 5 bases and J gave up 8 bases; unmatched junction bases: 14. The CDR3 is made up of 16 amino acids.

V is TRBV7-9 and J is TRBJ2-3, with D possibly matching TRBD2 (5 bases). The CDR3 consists of 15 residues. The germline V gene encodes CDR1 SEHNR and CDR2 FQNEAQ (reference sequence). V was shortened by 3 bases and J by 0 bases, with 10 bases between the two germline ends. CDR3 residues: CASSFASGSTDTQYF. The CDR3 nucleotides are TGTGCCAGCAGCTTTGCAAGCGGCAGCACAGATACGCAGTATTTT.